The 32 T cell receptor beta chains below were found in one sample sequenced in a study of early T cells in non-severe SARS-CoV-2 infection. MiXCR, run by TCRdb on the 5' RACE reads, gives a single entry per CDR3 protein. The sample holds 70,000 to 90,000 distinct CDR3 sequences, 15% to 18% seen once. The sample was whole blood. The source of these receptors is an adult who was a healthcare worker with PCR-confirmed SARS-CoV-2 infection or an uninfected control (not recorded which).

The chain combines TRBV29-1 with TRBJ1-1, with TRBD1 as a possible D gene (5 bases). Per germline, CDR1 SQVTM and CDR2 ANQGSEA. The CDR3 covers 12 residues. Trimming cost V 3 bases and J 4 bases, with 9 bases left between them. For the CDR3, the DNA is TGCAGCGTTGATAGGGGTAGCACTGAAGCTTTCTTT. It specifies CSVDRGSTEAFF. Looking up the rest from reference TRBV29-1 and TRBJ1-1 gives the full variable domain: SAVISQKPSRDICQRGTSLTIQCQVDSQVTMMFWYRQQPGQSLTLIATANQGSEATYESGFVIDKFPISRPNLTFSTLTVSNMSPEDSSIYLCSVDRGSTEAFFGQGTRLTVV.

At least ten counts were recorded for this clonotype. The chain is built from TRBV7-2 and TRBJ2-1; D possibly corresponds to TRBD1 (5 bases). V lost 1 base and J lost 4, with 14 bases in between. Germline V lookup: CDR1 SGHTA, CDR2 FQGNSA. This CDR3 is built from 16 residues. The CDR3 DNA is TGTGCCAGCAGCTTAGGACCCCTAGGGGTATACAATGAGCAGTTCTTC. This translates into CASSLGPLGVYNEQFF. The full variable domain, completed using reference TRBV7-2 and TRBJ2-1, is GAGVSQSPSNKVTEKGKDVELRCDPISGHTALYWYRQSLGQGLEFLIYFQGNSAPDKSGLPSDRFSAERTGGSVSTLTIQRTQQEDSAVYLCASSLGPLGVYNEQFFGPGTRLTVL.

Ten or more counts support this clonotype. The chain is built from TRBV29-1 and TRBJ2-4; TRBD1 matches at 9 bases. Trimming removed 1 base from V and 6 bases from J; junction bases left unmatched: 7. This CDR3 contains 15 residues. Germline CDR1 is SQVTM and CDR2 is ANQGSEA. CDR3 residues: CSVEGDGTGRNIQYF. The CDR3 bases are TGCAGCGTTGAAGGGGATGGGACAGGGAGAAACATTCAGTACTTC. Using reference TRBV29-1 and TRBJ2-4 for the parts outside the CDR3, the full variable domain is SAVISQKPSRDICQRGTSLTIQCQVDSQVTMMFWYRQQPGQSLTLIATANQGSEATYESGFVIDKFPISRPNLTFSTLTVSNMSPEDSSIYLCSVEGDGTGRNIQYFGAGTRLSVL.

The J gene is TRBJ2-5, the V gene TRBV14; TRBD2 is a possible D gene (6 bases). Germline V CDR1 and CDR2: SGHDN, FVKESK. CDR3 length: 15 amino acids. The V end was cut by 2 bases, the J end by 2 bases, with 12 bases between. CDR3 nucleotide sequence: TGTGCCAGCAGCCAATTTCGGGGGAATCAAGAGACCCAGTACTTC. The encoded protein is CASSQFRGNQETQYF.

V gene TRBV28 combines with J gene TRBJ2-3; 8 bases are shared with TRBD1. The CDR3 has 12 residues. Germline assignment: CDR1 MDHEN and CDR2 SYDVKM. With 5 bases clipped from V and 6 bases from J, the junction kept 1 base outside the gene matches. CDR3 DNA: TGTGCCAGCAGTACAGGGGGGGATACGCAGTATTTT. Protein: CASSTGGDTQYF.

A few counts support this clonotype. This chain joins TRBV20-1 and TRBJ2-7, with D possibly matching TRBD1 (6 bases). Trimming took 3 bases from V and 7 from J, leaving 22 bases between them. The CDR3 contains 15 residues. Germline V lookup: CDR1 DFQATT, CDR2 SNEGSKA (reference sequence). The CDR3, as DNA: TGCAGTGCTAGCGGCGGACAGCCAGACCCCCTAGAGCAGTACTTC. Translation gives CSASGGQPDPLEQYF.

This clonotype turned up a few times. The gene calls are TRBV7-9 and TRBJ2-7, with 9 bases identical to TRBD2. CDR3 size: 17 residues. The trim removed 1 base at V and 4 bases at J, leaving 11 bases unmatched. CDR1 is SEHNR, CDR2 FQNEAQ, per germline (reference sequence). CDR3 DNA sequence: TGTGCCAGCAGCTTAGTTTCCGGCGGGAGGGCCGGGTACGAGCAGTACTTC. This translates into CASSLVSGGRAGYEQYF.

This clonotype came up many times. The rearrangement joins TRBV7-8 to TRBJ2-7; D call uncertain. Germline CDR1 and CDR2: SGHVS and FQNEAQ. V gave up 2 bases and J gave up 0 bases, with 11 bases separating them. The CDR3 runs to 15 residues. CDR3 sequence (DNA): TGTGCCAGCAGCTTATCGGCAGTCAGCTCCTACGAGCAGTACTTC. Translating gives CASSLSAVSSYEQYF.

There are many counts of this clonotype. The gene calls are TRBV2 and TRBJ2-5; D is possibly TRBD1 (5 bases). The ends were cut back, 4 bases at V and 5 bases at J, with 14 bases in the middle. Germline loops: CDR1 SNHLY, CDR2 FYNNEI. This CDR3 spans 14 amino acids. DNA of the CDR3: TGTGCCAGCAGTGGGTTAGGCAGGGTTGAGACCCAGTACTTC. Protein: CASSGLGRVETQYF.

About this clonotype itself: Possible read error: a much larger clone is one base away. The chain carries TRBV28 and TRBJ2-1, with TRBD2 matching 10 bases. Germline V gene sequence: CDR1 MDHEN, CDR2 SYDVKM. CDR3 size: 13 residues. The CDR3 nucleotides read TGTGTCAGCTCCCTAGCGGGGGCCAGTGAGCAGTTCTTC. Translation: CVSSLAGASEQFF.

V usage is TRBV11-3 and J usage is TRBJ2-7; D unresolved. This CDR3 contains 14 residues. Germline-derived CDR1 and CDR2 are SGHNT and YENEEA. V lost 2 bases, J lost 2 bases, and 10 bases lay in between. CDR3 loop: CASSLKAGTYEQYF. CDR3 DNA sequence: TGTGCCAGCAGCTTAAAAGCCGGCACCTACGAGCAGTACTTC.

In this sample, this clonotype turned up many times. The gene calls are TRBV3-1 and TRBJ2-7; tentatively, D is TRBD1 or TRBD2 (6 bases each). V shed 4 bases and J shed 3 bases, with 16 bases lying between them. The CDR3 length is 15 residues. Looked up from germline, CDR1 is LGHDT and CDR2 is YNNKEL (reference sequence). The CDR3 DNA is TGTGCCAGCAGCCGAGGAGGGGGTGAAATCTACGAGCAGTACTTC. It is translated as CASSRGGGEIYEQYF.

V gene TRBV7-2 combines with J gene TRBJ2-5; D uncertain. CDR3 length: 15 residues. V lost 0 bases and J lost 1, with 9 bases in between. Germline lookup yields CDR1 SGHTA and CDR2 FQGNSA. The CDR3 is CASSLARTVQETQYF. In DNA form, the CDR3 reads TGTGCCAGCAGCTTAGCCCGGACCGTCCAAGAGACCCAGTACTTC.

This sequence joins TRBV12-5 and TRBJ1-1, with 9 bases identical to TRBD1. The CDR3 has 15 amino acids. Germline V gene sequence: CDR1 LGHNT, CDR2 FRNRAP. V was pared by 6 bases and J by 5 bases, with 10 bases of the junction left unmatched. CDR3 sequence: CASGRRDRAKTEAFF. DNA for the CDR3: TGTGCTAGTGGACGCAGGGACAGGGCCAAAACTGAAGCTTTCTTT.

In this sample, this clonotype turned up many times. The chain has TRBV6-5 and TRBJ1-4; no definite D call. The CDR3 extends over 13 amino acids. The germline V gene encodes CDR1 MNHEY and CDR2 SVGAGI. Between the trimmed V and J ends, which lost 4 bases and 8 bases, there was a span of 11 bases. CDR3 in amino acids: CASSSDRTEKLFF. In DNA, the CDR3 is TGTGCCAGCAGTTCGGATAGGACCGAAAAACTGTTTTTT.

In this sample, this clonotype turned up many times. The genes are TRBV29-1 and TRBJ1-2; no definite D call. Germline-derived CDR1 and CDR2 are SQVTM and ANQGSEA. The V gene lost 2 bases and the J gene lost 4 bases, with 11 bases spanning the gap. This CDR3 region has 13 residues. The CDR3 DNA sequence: TGCAGCGTTGAATCCCAGGCAGGCTATGGCTACACCTTC. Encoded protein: CSVESQAGYGYTF.

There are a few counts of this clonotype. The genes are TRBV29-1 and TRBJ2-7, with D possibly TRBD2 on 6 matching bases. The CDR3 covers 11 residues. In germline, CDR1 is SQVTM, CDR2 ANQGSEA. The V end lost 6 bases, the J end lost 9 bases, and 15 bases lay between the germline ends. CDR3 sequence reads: CSVEGAAGQYF. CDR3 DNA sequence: TGCAGCGTCGAGGGAGCAGCGGGGCAGTACTTC.

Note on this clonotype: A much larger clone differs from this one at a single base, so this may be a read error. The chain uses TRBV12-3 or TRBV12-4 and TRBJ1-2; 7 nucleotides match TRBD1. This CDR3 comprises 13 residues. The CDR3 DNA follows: TGTGCCAGCAGCTTGACAGGGAATTATGGCTACGCCTTC. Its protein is CASSLTGNYGYAF.

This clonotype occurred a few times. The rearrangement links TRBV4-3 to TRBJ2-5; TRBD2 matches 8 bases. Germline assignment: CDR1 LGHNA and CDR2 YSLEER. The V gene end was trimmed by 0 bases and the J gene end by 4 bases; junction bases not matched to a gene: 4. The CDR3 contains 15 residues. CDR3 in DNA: TGCGCCAGCAGCCAAGATCGGGGGGGGCGAGAGACCCAGTACTTC. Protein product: CASSQDRGGRETQYF.

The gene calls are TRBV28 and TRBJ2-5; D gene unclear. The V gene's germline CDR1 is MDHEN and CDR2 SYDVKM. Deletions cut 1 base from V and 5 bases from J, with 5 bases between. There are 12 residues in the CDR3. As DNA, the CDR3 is TGTGCCAGCAGTTTATTCTGGGAGACCCAGTACTTC. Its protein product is CASSLFWETQYF.

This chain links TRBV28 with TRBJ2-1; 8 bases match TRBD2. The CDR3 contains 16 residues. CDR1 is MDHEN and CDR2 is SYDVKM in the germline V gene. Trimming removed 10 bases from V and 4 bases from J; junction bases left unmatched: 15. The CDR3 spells CATLTPSGGYYNEQFF. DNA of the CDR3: TGTGCCACCTTGACCCCCAGCGGGGGATATTACAATGAGCAGTTCTTC.

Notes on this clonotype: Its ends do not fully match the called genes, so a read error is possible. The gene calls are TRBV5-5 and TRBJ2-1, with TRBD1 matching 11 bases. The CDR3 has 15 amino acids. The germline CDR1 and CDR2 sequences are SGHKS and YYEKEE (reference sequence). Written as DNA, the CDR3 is TGTGCCAACAGCACCGGACAGGGGGCCGGCAATGAGCAGTTCTTC. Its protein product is CANSTGQGAGNEQFF.

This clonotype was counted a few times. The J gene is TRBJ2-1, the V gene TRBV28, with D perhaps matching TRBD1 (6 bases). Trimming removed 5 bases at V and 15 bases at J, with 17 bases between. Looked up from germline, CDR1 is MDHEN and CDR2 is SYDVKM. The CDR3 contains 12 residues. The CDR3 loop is CASSTRQAFLFF. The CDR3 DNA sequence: TGTGCCAGCAGTACCCGACAGGCCTTTTTGTTCTTC.

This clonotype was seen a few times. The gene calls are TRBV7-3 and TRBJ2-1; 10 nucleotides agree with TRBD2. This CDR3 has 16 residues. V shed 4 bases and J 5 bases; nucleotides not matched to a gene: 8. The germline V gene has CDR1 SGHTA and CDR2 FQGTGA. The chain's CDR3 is CASSSIPGLANNEQFF. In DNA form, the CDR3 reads TGTGCCAGCAGCTCGATCCCGGGACTAGCGAACAATGAGCAGTTCTTC.

The CDR3 loop reads CASSPGDSAEQYF. CDR3 bases: TGTGCCAGCAGCCCCGGGGACAGCGCCGAGCAGTACTTC. The rearrangement uses TRBV7-9 and TRBJ2-7; 7 bases align to TRBD1. CDR1 and CDR2 from the germline V gene are SEHNR and FQNEAQ (reference sequence). V shed 5 bases, J shed 6 bases, and the junction held 7 bases outside the gene matches. The CDR3 spans 13 residues.

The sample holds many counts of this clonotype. This CDR3 is CAWSMVLGETQYF. The CDR3 region has the DNA TGTGCCTGGAGTATGGTGCTAGGGGAGACCCAGTACTTC. This sequence joins TRBV30 and TRBJ2-5; D call uncertain. This CDR3 contains 13 residues. Between the trimmed V and J ends, which lost 2 bases and 5 bases, there was a span of 12 bases. The germline V gene encodes CDR1 GTSNPN and CDR2 SVGIG (reference sequence).

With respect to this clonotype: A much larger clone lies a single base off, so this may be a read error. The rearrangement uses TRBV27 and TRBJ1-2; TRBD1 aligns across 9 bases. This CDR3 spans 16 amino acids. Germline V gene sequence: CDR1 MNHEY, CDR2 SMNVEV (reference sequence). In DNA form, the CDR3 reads TGTGCCGGCAGTCCGGGACAGGGCTTTAAAAGAGGTGGCTACACCTTC. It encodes CAGSPGQGFKRGGYTF.

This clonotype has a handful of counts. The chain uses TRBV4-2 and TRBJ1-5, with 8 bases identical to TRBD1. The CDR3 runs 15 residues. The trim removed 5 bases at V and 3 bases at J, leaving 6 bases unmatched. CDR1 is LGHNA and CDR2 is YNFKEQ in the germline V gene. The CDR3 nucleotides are TGTGCCAGCAGCTTGGACAGGGATCCCAATCAGCCCCAGCATTTT. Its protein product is CASSLDRDPNQPQHF.

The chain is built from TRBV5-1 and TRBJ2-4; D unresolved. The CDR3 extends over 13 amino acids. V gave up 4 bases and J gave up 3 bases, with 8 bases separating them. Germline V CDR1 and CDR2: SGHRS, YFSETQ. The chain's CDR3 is CASSRENKNIQYF. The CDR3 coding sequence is TGCGCCAGCAGCCGAGAAAACAAAAACATTCAGTACTTC. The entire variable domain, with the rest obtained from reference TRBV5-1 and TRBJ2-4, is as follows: KAGVTQTPRYLIKTRGQQVTLSCSPISGHRSVSWYQQTPGQGLQFLFEYFSETQRNKGNFPGRFSGRQFSNSRSEMNVSTLELGDSALYLCASSRENKNIQYFGAGTRLSVL.

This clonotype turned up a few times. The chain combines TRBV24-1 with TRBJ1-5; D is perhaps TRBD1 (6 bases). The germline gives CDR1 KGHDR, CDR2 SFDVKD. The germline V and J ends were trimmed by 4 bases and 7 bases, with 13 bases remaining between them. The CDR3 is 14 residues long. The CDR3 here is CATSEGAQGQPQHF. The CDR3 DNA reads TGTGCCACCAGTGAGGGGGCCCAGGGCCAGCCCCAGCATTTT.

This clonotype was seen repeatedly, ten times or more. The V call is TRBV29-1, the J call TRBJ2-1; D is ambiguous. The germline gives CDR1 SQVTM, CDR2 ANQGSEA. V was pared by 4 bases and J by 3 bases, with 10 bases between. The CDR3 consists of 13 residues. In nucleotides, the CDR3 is TGCAGCGTTGTAAAGGTAAACTACAATGAGCAGTTCTTC. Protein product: CSVVKVNYNEQFF.

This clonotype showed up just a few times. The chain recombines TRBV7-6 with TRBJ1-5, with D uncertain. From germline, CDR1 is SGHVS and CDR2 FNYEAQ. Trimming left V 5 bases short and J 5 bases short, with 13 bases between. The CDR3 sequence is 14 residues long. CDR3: CASSPYGRDQPQHF. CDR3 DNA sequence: TGTGCCAGCAGCCCATACGGGCGAGATCAGCCCCAGCATTTT.